The clone carrying this T cell receptor (beta chain) showed up just a few times. Its target is not known. It was with a sample-barcoded 5' primer and a J-beta primer mix that a second PCR of roughly 7 to 12 cycles was run. Via MiXCR, TCRdb re-called the 5' RACE reads, giving one row per CDR3 protein. Among 600,000 to 1,000,000 distinct CDR3 sequences listed, 58% were seen once. The entry originates in a study of blood T cells in healthy people across ages. Whole-study context: There was about one barcoded beta molecule captured by template switching per two T cells. Broader study findings: Unknown donor CMV status possibly confounded expanded clonotype changes. The study could not conclusively compare naive and antigen-experienced cells, given its unsorted PBMCs.

The origin of this receptor is a young man in good health. Sequencing was done on a sample of blood.

CDR3: CASSPTSGRAEQYF. CDR3 nucleotides: TGCGCCAGCAGCCCCACTAGCGGGAGGGCCGAGCAGTACTTC. This chain joins TRBV5-1 and TRBJ2-4, with 13 bases matching TRBD2. The tail of the sequence fits TRBJ2-7 better, so the J call may be wrong. Germline V gives CDR1 SGHRS, CDR2 YFSETQ. This CDR3 contains 14 residues.